Sequencing of this T cell receptor beta chain was carried out in a study of T cell changes during pregnancy in multiple sclerosis. TCRdb's table, derived via immunoSEQ multiplex PCR, lists solely in-frame clones and lacks some. The sample lists approximately 90,000 clones, 80% to 95% occurring once. This sample comprised peripheral blood, obtained before pregnancy. The clonotype comes from a female donor with multiple sclerosis, enrolled in a pregnancy study.

CDR3 DNA: TGTGCCAGCAGCTCCACTCCCGGTAATGAAAAACTGTTTTTT. As protein: CASSSTPGNEKLFF. The chain combines TRBV5-5 with TRBJ1-4; D unresolved. The V gene's germline CDR1 is SGHKS and CDR2 YYEKEE (reference sequence). The CDR3 covers 14 residues. V was shortened by 3 bases and J by 4 bases, with 10 bases between the two germline ends.